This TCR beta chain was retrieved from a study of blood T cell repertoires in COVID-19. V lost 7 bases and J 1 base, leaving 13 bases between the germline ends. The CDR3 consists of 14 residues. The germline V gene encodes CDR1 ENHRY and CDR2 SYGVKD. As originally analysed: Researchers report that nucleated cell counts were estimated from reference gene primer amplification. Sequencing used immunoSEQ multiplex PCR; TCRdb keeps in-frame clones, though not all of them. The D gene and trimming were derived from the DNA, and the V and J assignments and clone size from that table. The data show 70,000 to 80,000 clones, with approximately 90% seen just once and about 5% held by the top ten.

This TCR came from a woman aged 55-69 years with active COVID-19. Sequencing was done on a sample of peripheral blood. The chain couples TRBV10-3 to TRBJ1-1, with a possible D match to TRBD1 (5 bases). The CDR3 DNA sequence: TGTGCCATCACGGGGGGGACGGGGAACACTGAAGCTTTCTTT. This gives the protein CAITGGTGNTEAFF.